A selection of T cell receptor beta chains follows, all from one sample in a study of molecular identifiers for immune sequencing clone quantification. TCRdb used MiXCR to reprocess the PCR reads, holding one entry per CDR3 protein. In the table there are some 650,000 distinct CDR3 sequences, 20% of which are singletons. Material: naive CD8+ T cells from blood, with Jurkat cell RNA spiked in. These receptor sequences come from a human donor in good health. Some libraries in this study had Jurkat cell RNA spiked in. The CDR3 runs from the conserved cysteine through the conserved F or W. The D gene is left open where the match is weak. Clone size is shown for a subset of rows, as once, few, many or a class of expanded clone.

TRBJ2-5	.	.	TRBV12-3/TRBV12-4	CASSSGQDGREIQYF	TGTGCCAGCAGTTCCGGACAGGATGGGAGGGAGATCCAGTACTTC
TRBJ2-1	TRBD2	.	TRBV7-9	CASSLSAGELFNEQFF	TGTGCCAGCAGCTTATCGGCGGGGGAACTTTTCAATGAGCAGTTCTTC
TRBJ2-1	TRBD2	many	TRBV7-2	CASSFSGGASNEQFF	TGTGCCAGCAGCTTTAGCGGGGGGGCCTCCAATGAGCAGTTCTTC
TRBJ2-1	TRBD2	.	TRBV24-1	CAASEPSGVEQFF	TGTGCCGCCAGTGAGCCTAGCGGGGTAGAGCAGTTCTTC
TRBJ2-3	.	few	TRBV27	CASSSLSVPGLSTDTQYF	TGTGCCAGCAGTTCTTTATCCGTTCCCGGGCTTAGCACAGATACGCAGTATTTT
TRBJ2-7	.	.	TRBV6-5	CASSYGGRVEQYF	TGTGCCAGCAGTTACGGAGGCAGGGTCGAGCAGTACTTC
TRBJ1-1	.	.	TRBV19	CASSPVGPVTEAFF	TGTGCCAGTAGCCCCGTGGGTCCCGTCACTGAAGCTTTCTTT
TRBJ2-3	.	many	TRBV7-9	CASSLETDTQYF	TGTGCCAGCAGCTTAGAGACAGATACGCAGTATTTT
TRBJ2-7	.	many	TRBV27	CASTQVGDPNEQYF	TGTGCCAGCACCCAAGTGGGGGACCCCAACGAGCAGTACTTC
TRBJ1-1	.	few	TRBV19	CASSRAGLMNTEAFF	TGTGCCAGTAGTCGGGCAGGACTCATGAACACTGAAGCTTTCTTT
TRBJ2-1	.	.	TRBV12-3/TRBV12-4	CASSFMDYDEQFF	TGTGCCAGCAGTTTCATGGACTACGATGAGCAGTTCTTC
TRBJ1-1	.	many	TRBV10-3	CAIGANTEAFF	TGTGCCATCGGGGCGAACACTGAAGCTTTCTTT
TRBJ2-3	.	many	TRBV7-9	CASSLMFLLEDSQYF	TGTGCCAGCAGCTTAATGTTCCTCTTAGAGGATTCGCAGTATTTT
TRBJ2-2	.	many	TRBV30	CAWSLLTTGELFF	TGTGCCTGGAGCTTGCTTACCACCGGGGAGCTGTTTTTT
TRBJ2-3	.	many	TRBV7-9	CASSLVATGTQYF	TGTGCCAGCAGCTTAGTCGCTACGGGTACGCAGTATTTT
TRBJ2-1	.	.	TRBV4-3	CASSQDTAAGNEQFF	TGCGCCAGCAGCCAAGATACAGCGGCCGGGAATGAGCAGTTCTTC
TRBJ1-2	TRBD1	.	TRBV30	CAWDRDYGYTF	TGTGCCTGGGACAGGGACTATGGCTACACCTTC
TRBJ2-5	.	many	TRBV6-2/TRBV6-3	CASSDDQETQYF	TGTGCCAGCAGCGACGATCAAGAGACCCAGTACTTC
TRBJ1-1	.	few	TRBV30	CAWRSEVWVSATEAFF	TGTGCCTGGAGGTCGGAGGTCTGGGTTAGTGCCACTGAAGCTTTCTTT
TRBJ2-5	TRBD2	many	TRBV24-1	CATRASGDETQYF	TGTGCCACCCGGGCTAGCGGGGATGAGACCCAGTACTTC
TRBJ1-1	.	many	TRBV2	CASSEGGGRMNTEAFF	TGTGCCAGCAGTGAAGGTGGGGGGAGGATGAACACTGAAGCTTTCTTT
TRBJ2-7	TRBD2	few	TRBV18	CASSPPTSGSRSYEQYF	TGTGCCAGCTCACCACCAACTAGCGGGAGTAGGTCCTACGAGCAGTACTTC
TRBJ2-1	.	many	TRBV27	CASSLFAASYNEQFF	TGTGCCAGCAGTTTATTCGCAGCCTCCTACAATGAGCAGTTCTTC
TRBJ2-7	.	.	TRBV7-9	CASSGSTIYEQYF	TGTGCCAGCAGCGGCTCCACAATTTACGAGCAGTACTTC
TRBJ1-4	TRBD1	many	TRBV4-3	CASSPDRGNNEKLFF	TGCGCCAGCAGCCCCGACAGGGGGAATAATGAAAAACTGTTTTTT
TRBJ2-2	TRBD2	.	TRBV7-9	CASSLAGGPNTGELFF	TGTGCCAGCAGCTTAGCGGGAGGGCCGAACACCGGGGAGCTGTTTTTT
TRBJ2-1	.	.	TRBV15	CATSKGLSSYNEQFF	TGTGCCACCTCGAAGGGGTTGAGCTCCTACAATGAGCAGTTCTTC
TRBJ2-5	TRBD2	many	TRBV7-8	CASSLVLAGVGETQYF	TGTGCCAGCAGCTTAGTTCTAGCGGGGGTGGGGGAGACCCAGTACTTC
TRBJ1-4	.	many	TRBV5-4	CASSSRGGNEKLFF	TGTGCCAGCAGCTCCCGGGGAGGAAATGAAAAACTGTTTTTT
TRBJ2-7	TRBD1	many	TRBV6-1	CASSDLGQSYEQYF	TGTGCCAGCAGTGACCTGGGACAGTCCTACGAGCAGTACTTC
TRBJ2-7	TRBD1	many	TRBV5-6	CASSWSGGVFYEQYF	TGTGCCAGCAGCTGGTCAGGGGGCGTATTCTACGAGCAGTACTTC
TRBJ1-2	.	many	TRBV20-1	CSARQNYLGYGYTF	TGCAGTGCTAGGCAGAATTATCTAGGGTATGGCTACACCTTC
TRBJ2-7	TRBD1	.	TRBV5-6	CASSLSVGQGAYEQYF	TGTGCCAGCAGCTTGTCAGTTGGGCAGGGGGCTTACGAGCAGTACTTC
TRBJ2-3	.	.	TRBV7-2	CAGSLTSTDTQYF	TGTGCCGGCAGTCTAACCTCCACAGATACGCAGTATTTT
TRBJ1-2	TRBD1	.	TRBV12-3/TRBV12-4	CASSQDRGPGGGYTF	TGTGCCAGCAGTCAGGACAGGGGCCCTGGGGGCGGCTACACCTTC
TRBJ2-1	.	.	TRBV7-2	CASSLVVTYNEQFF	TGTGCCAGCAGCTTGGTTGTGACCTACAATGAGCAGTTCTTC
TRBJ2-3	TRBD2	many	TRBV6-5	CASRSPTTSGGPPTHTQYF	TGTGCCAGCAGGTCACCCACGACTAGCGGGGGGCCCCCCACTCATACGCAGTATTTT
TRBJ2-7	TRBD2	.	TRBV28	CASKTAGGHSYEQYF	TGTGCCAGCAAAACAGCGGGAGGGCACTCCTACGAGCAGTACTTC
TRBJ2-5	.	many	TRBV7-2	CASSLGLHQETQYF	TGTGCCAGCAGCTTAGGACTTCACCAAGAGACCCAGTACTTC
TRBJ2-7	TRBD2	many	TRBV20-1	CSARGTSSDEQYF	TGCAGTGCTAGGGGGACTAGCAGTGACGAGCAGTACTTC
TRBJ1-1	TRBD1	many	TRBV7-9	CASRSTGTGGDWTEAFF	TGTGCCAGCAGATCTACCGGGACAGGGGGCGATTGGACTGAAGCTTTCTTT
TRBJ1-4	TRBD1	.	TRBV12-3/TRBV12-4	CASRSGTGGWEKLFF	TGTGCCAGCAGGAGCGGGACAGGGGGGTGGGAAAAACTGTTTTTT
TRBJ2-4	TRBD1	many	TRBV27	CASAPTGLVKNIQYF	TGTGCCAGCGCTCCGACAGGGTTAGTCAAAAACATTCAGTACTTC
TRBJ2-2	.	.	TRBV19	CASSAWDTRLSSTGELFF	TGTGCCAGTAGTGCTTGGGACACCCGGTTGTCTAGCACCGGGGAGCTGTTTTTT
TRBJ2-7	.	.	TRBV27	CASSYQGGSSYEQYF	TGTGCCAGCAGTTACCAAGGGGGGAGCTCCTACGAGCAGTACTTC
TRBJ1-6	TRBD1	.	TRBV11-2	CASSLRGLEGPPLHF	TGTGCCAGCAGCTTAAGGGGGCTGGAGGGTCCACCCCTCCACTTT